This T cell receptor (beta chain) was identified in a study of T cell responses to AZD1222 COVID-19 vaccine. Broader study findings: Only a handful of people who got AZD1222 tested seropositive at baseline.

As regards this clone: Its specificity is unknown.

The protocol was immunoSEQ multiplex PCR, while the TCRdb copy is restricted to in-frame clones and leaves out a portion. Of 150,000 to 200,000 clones in the sample, more than 80% were seen once. Germline assignment: CDR1 SNHLY and CDR2 FYNNEI. This CDR3 is built from 12 residues. With 8 bases removed from V and 3 bases from J, the gap between germline ends came to 8 bases. Sequences were derived from peripheral blood, sampled on day 0 of AZD1222 vaccination. The source is an adult in good health. V usage is TRBV2 and J usage is TRBJ2-1, with a weak D call TRBD2 (5 bases). The CDR3 DNA is TGTGCCAGCCACGACTACTACAATGAGCAGTTCTTC. Its protein is CASHDYYNEQFF. The full variable domain, in which reference TRBV2 and TRBJ2-1 provide the parts outside the CDR3, is EPEVTQTPSHQVTQMGQEVILRCVPISNHLYFYWYRQILGQKVEFLVSFYNNEISEKSEIFDDQFSVERPDGSNFTLKIRSTKLEDSAMYFCASHDYYNEQFFGPGTRLTVL.